One and the same sample provided the 22 T cell receptor beta chains below, sequenced in a study of OX40 agonist ivuxolimab in advanced cancers. Profiled with immunoSEQ multiplex PCR; TCRdb holds only in-frame clones, not every one. This sample has more than 60,000 clones; roughly 84% occur once, and the top ten carry roughly 0.23%. Here the sequenced sample was CD4+ or CD8+ T cells sorted from blood, taken in a trial of the OX40 agonist ivuxolimab. The origin of the receptors is an adult with an advanced solid tumor such as melanoma, head and neck, liver or kidney cancer.

This clone was found a few times. The J gene is TRBJ1-3, the V gene TRBV11-3; D gene unclear. V lost 1 base and J 7 bases, leaving 8 bases between the germline ends. CDR1 SGHNT and CDR2 YENEEA come from the germline V gene. The CDR3 is 13 residues long. DNA of the CDR3: TGTGCCAGCAGCTTAGGTGGTCCGAACACCATATATTTT. Translating gives CASSLGGPNTIYF.

J is TRBJ1-1 and V is TRBV11-2; D possibly corresponds to TRBD1 (5 bases). The germline V gene has CDR1 SGHAT and CDR2 FQNNGV. The CDR3 has 16 residues. The V end was cut by 7 bases, the J end by 2 bases, with 20 bases between. CDR3 sequence: CASTRTRAGVNTEAFF. The DNA of the CDR3 is TGTGCCAGCACCAGAACTCGGGCGGGGGTAAACACTGAAGCTTTCTTT.

Here the CDR3 reads CASSLGGTGNNEQYF. CDR3 coding DNA: TGCGCCAGCAGCTTGGGCGGGACAGGGAACAACGAGCAGTACTTC. V gene TRBV5-1 combines with J gene TRBJ2-7; 9 bases agree with TRBD1. Germline assignment: CDR1 SGHRS and CDR2 YFSETQ. With V trimmed by 0 bases and J by 5 bases, 6 bases remained unmatched. The CDR3 contains 15 residues.

This chain joins TRBV7-2 and TRBJ2-5; 7 bases map to TRBD2. The trim removed 1 base at V and 4 bases at J, leaving 3 bases unmatched. Germline CDR1 SGHTA, CDR2 FQGNSA. There are 14 residues in the CDR3. CDR3 DNA: TGTGCCAGCAGCTTAGGGCGGGAGCGAGAGACCCAGTACTTC. Translating it yields CASSLGRERETQYF. Supplemented by reference TRBV7-2 and TRBJ2-5, the full variable domain reads GAGVSQSPSNKVTEKGKDVELRCDPISGHTALYWYRQSLGQGLEFLIYFQGNSAPDKSGLPSDRFSAERTGGSVSTLTIQRTQQEDSAVYLCASSLGRERETQYFGPGTRLLVL.

The V gene is TRBV5-5, the J gene TRBJ1-2, with TRBD1 as a possible D gene (5 bases). Trimming took off 1 base at V and 0 bases at J, with 10 bases between the two ends. CDR1 and CDR2 (germline): SGHKS, YYEKEE (reference sequence). The CDR3 runs 15 residues. The DNA of the CDR3 is TGTGCCAGCAGCTTGTTACAGGAAACTAACTATGGCTACACCTTC. This gives the protein CASSLLQETNYGYTF.

In DNA form, the CDR3 reads TGTGCCAGCAGTTTACCCCCGGGACAGACGCAGTATTTT. It is translated as CASSLPPGQTQYF. The chain joins TRBV28 to TRBJ2-3, with TRBD1 identical over 7 bases. The CDR3 has 13 amino acids. The V and J ends lost 2 bases and 9 bases, in that order; junction bases with no gene match: 5. CDR1 MDHEN and CDR2 SYDVKM come from the germline V gene.

V gene TRBV11-2 combines with J gene TRBJ2-7; tentative D call: TRBD1 (6 bases). V gave up 4 bases and J gave up 3 bases, with 19 bases separating them. Germline V gene lookup returns CDR1 SGHAT and CDR2 FQNNGV. The CDR3 totals 16 residues. CDR3 residues: CASSYIRLGANYEQYF. The CDR3, as DNA: TGTGCCAGCAGCTACATCCGGCTGGGGGCAAACTACGAGCAGTACTTC.

This clone was recorded a few times. V usage is TRBV7-7 and J usage is TRBJ2-2; D possibly corresponds to TRBD1 (6 bases). The V and J ends lost 3 bases and 1 base respectively, with 12 bases between them. The CDR3 runs to 16 residues. Per germline, CDR1 SSHAT and CDR2 FNYEAQ (reference sequence). CDR3 loop: CASSFNPGVNTGELFF. CDR3 coding DNA: TGTGCCAGCAGCTTTAATCCAGGGGTGAACACCGGGGAGCTGTTTTTT.

The chain's CDR3 is CASSTSTGPNFLAFF. In DNA form, the CDR3 reads TGTGCCAGCAGCACCTCGACAGGGCCAAATTTTTTGGCTTTCTTT. The chain is built from TRBV9 and TRBJ1-1; 7 bases line up with TRBD1. CDR1 and CDR2 (germline): SGDLS, YYNGEE. Trimming at V came to 4 bases and at J to 11 bases, leaving 17 bases not matched to a gene. The CDR3 totals 15 residues.

The V gene is TRBV4-2, the J gene TRBJ1-1; 7 nucleotides agree with TRBD1. This CDR3 comprises 14 residues. The germline gives CDR1 LGHNA, CDR2 YNFKEQ. With 3 bases clipped from V and 0 bases from J, the junction kept 1 base outside the gene matches. CDR3 sequence: CASSQGQMNTEAFF. The CDR3 DNA is TGTGCCAGCAGCCAGGGACAGATGAACACTGAAGCTTTCTTT.

The V call is TRBV27, the J call TRBJ1-1; perhaps TRBD1 as D (6 bases). CDR3 length: 15 amino acids. Germline loops: CDR1 MNHEY, CDR2 SMNVEV (reference sequence). The germline V and J ends were trimmed by 2 bases and 5 bases, with 15 bases remaining between them. DNA for the CDR3: TGTGCCAGCAGTTTAGAGGGGGGGCGAGTAACTGAAGCTTTCTTT. Its translation is CASSLEGGRVTEAFF.

CDR3 sequence reads: CASRQRGPGSNQPQHF. DNA of the CDR3: TGTGCCAGCAGGCAAAGGGGGCCGGGGAGCAATCAGCCCCAGCATTTT. This chain links TRBV27 with TRBJ1-5, with 7 bases that match TRBD1. Germline-derived CDR1 and CDR2 are MNHEY and SMNVEV (reference sequence). V was clipped by 6 bases and J by 1 base; unmatched bases: 9. This CDR3 spans 16 amino acids.

V is TRBV7-2 and J is TRBJ2-3; D is unresolved. This CDR3 is built from 15 residues. Deletions cut 0 bases from V and 3 bases from J, with 10 bases between. Looked up from germline, CDR1 is SGHTA and CDR2 is FQGNSA. CDR3 bases: TGTGCCAGCAGCTTAGCGATCTTGGCGACAGATACGCAGTATTTT. Amino acids: CASSLAILATDTQYF. Supplemented by reference TRBV7-2 and TRBJ2-3, the full variable domain reads GAGVSQSPSNKVTEKGKDVELRCDPISGHTALYWYRQSLGQGLEFLIYFQGNSAPDKSGLPSDRFSAERTGGSVSTLTIQRTQQEDSAVYLCASSLAILATDTQYFGPGTRLTVL.

This rearrangement joins TRBV11-3 to TRBJ1-1; no reliable D call. This CDR3 comprises 12 residues. CDR1 is SGHNT, CDR2 YENEEA, per germline. V shed 5 bases and J shed 2 bases, with 6 bases lying between them. CDR3 bases: TGTGCCAGCAGCAGAGACAACACTGAAGCTTTCTTT. This encodes CASSRDNTEAFF.

The chain carries TRBV2 and TRBJ2-1, with 9 bases that match TRBD2. The germline V gene has CDR1 SNHLY and CDR2 FYNNEI. V lost 4 bases, J lost 0 bases, and 4 bases stayed unmatched. The CDR3 has 16 amino acids. The DNA of the CDR3 is TGTGCCAGCAGTGGGACTAGCGCCCTCTCCTACAATGAGCAGTTCTTC. This codes for CASSGTSALSYNEQFF.

The chain links TRBV2 to TRBJ2-1; the D is unclear. The germline CDR1 and CDR2 sequences are SNHLY and FYNNEI. This CDR3 is built from 13 residues. V was cut by 6 bases and J by 9 bases, with 15 bases left in between. In DNA, the CDR3 is TGTGCCAGCAGAGCCCGAACTTTGGGTGAGCAGTTCTTC. It is translated as CASRARTLGEQFF.

CDR3 bases: TGCGCCAGCAGCGTGACTAGCGGGACCTCGGGTAATGAGCAGTTCTTC. This gives the protein CASSVTSGTSGNEQFF. The chain joins TRBV5-1 to TRBJ2-1; 11 bases match TRBD2. The CDR3 totals 16 residues. The V gene end was trimmed by 4 bases and the J gene end by 7 bases; junction bases not matched to a gene: 10. CDR1 is SGHRS, CDR2 YFSETQ, per germline.

The V and J genes are TRBV11-1 and TRBJ2-7; D is uncertain. Germline lookup yields CDR1 SGHAT and CDR2 FQDESV (reference sequence). V lost 5 bases and J 4 bases, leaving 9 bases between the germline ends. CDR3 length: 12 amino acids. The DNA for the CDR3 is TGTGCCAGCAGCACCCCCCCTTACGAGCAGTACTTC. Translating gives CASSTPPYEQYF.

This clone came up once. The chain is built from TRBV7-9 and TRBJ1-1; D possibly corresponds to TRBD1 (5 bases). In germline, CDR1 is SEHNR, CDR2 FQNEAQ (reference sequence). V lost 5 bases and J 5 bases, leaving 15 bases between the germline ends. The CDR3 has 14 amino acids. The CDR3 is CASSQRGGWTEAFF. The CDR3 coding sequence is TGTGCCAGCAGCCAACGCGGGGGGTGGACTGAAGCTTTCTTT.

The table lists this clone with a few counts. The chain links TRBV4-1 to TRBJ1-5, with a tentative D call TRBD1 (5 bases). V lost 2 bases and J 7 bases, leaving 18 bases between the germline ends. Germline CDR1 and CDR2: MGHRA and YSYEKL. This CDR3 is built from 16 residues. The CDR3 reads CASSQSTGAPFQPQHF. Here the CDR3 DNA reads TGCGCCAGCAGCCAATCTACCGGGGCCCCGTTCCAGCCCCAGCATTTT.

The gene calls are TRBV6-1 and TRBJ1-5, with 7 bases fitting TRBD1. The CDR3 extends over 15 amino acids. V lost 5 bases and J lost 3; bases outside the gene matches: 7. Germline CDR1 is MNHNS and CDR2 is SASEGT. In DNA form, the CDR3 reads TGTGCCAGCAGTACCCAGGGACAGCCCAATCAGCCCCAGCATTTT. Its translation is CASSTQGQPNQPQHF.

The V gene is TRBV27, the J gene TRBJ2-7; 7 nucleotides agree with TRBD1. V lost 0 bases and J lost 1; bases outside the gene matches: 3. The CDR3 contains 15 residues. Germline CDR1 MNHEY, CDR2 SMNVEV (reference sequence). Written as DNA, the CDR3 is TGTGCCAGCAGTTTATCGTGGGGACAGTCCTACGAGCAGTACTTC. It translates to CASSLSWGQSYEQYF.